A selection of T cell receptor beta chains follows, all from one sample in a study of follicular helper T cells after annual influenza vaccination. Sequenced by immunoSEQ multiplex PCR; TCRdb stores in-frame clones only, minus some. In the table there are 4,500 to 5,500 clones, 82% of which are singletons. Source: CXCR5+ CD38- circulating T follicular helper cells from blood, taken on the day of influenza vaccination. The receptors originated from an adult who received the influenza vaccine. Each CDR3 is given with its conserved first and last residue. Each record gives: clone size, CDR3 length, J gene, V gene, D gene, CDR3 protein, CDR3 DNA. A D gene is named only where the DNA matches it firmly. Expanded clones get a size class; other rows say once, few or many, or leave the size out.

. | 13 | TRBJ1-4 | TRBV6-1 | . | CATGTGINEKLFF | TGTGCCACCGGAACAGGAATTAATGAAAAACTGTTTTTT
few | 15 | TRBJ1-1 | TRBV9 | TRBD1 | CASGQAGGTNTEAFF | TGTGCCAGCGGACAGGCCGGAGGTACGAACACTGAAGCTTTCTTT
. | 16 | TRBJ2-1 | TRBV15 | TRBD2 | CATSRGRTSGLNEQFF | TGTGCCACCAGCAGAGGTCGGACTAGCGGCCTCAATGAGCAGTTCTTC
. | 13 | TRBJ2-2 | TRBV7-2 | . | CASSSWYGGELFF | TGTGCCAGCAGCTCCTGGTACGGCGGGGAGCTGTTTTTT
. | 15 | TRBJ2-1 | TRBV6-6 | . | CASSRIGTKANEQFF | TGTGCCAGCAGTCGCATCGGGACAAAGGCCAATGAGCAGTTCTTC
. | 18 | TRBJ2-5 | TRBV4-3 | . | CASSQEIGLPNSGETQYF | TGCGCCAGCAGCCAAGAAATCGGGCTTCCAAATTCGGGGGAGACCCAGTACTTC
. | 16 | TRBJ1-1 | TRBV6-5 | TRBD1 | CASSYSRQGPGTEAFF | TGTGCCAGCAGTTACTCGCGACAGGGGCCGGGAACTGAAGCTTTCTTT
. | 16 | TRBJ2-7 | TRBV7-9 | . | CASSRAWGADSNEQYF | TGTGCCAGCAGCCGAGCATGGGGGGCAGACTCTAACGAGCAGTACTTC
. | 15 | TRBJ2-1 | TRBV7-8 | . | CASSFRSLSYNEQFF | TGTGCCAGCAGCTTTCGGTCGCTCTCCTACAATGAGCAGTTCTTC
. | 13 | TRBJ1-1 | TRBV6-5 | . | CASTRKRGAEAFF | TGTGCCAGCACCCGAAAGCGGGGGGCTGAAGCTTTCTTT
. | 13 | TRBJ2-1 | TRBV15 | . | CATSPVGWNEQFF | TGTGCCACCAGCCCCGTTGGTTGGAATGAGCAGTTCTTC
. | 15 | TRBJ2-3 | TRBV11-3 | . | CASSPGGVSTDTQYF | TGTGCCAGCAGCCCGGGGGGCGTTAGCACAGATACGCAGTATTTT
once | 14 | TRBJ2-2 | TRBV5-1 | TRBD1 | CASSWDRNTGELFF | TGCGCCAGCAGCTGGGACAGGAACACCGGGGAGCTGTTTTTT
once | 15 | TRBJ2-7 | TRBV7-9 | TRBD2 | CASSDKAGGSYEQYF | TGTGCCAGCAGCGATAAAGCGGGGGGTTCCTACGAGCAGTACTTC
. | 16 | TRBJ2-1 | TRBV2 | . | CASSEVASRSYNEQFF | TGTGCCAGCAGTGAAGTTGCTTCCCGCTCCTACAATGAGCAGTTCTTC
once | 14 | TRBJ2-5 | TRBV15 | . | CATSQNRGGETQYF | TGTGCCACCAGTCAGAACAGGGGGGGAGAGACCCAGTACTTC
. | 15 | TRBJ1-3 | TRBV6-5 | . | CASSPGRISGNTIYF | TGTGCCAGCAGTCCCGGGCGGATCTCTGGAAACACCATATATTTT
. | 13 | TRBJ1-4 | TRBV7-8 | . | CASSLGVWEKLFF | TGTGCCAGCAGCTTGGGGGTTTGGGAAAAACTGTTTTTT
few | 14 | TRBJ2-7 | TRBV11-2 | . | CASSLIGPNYEQYF | TGTGCCAGCAGCTTGATTGGGCCCAACTACGAGCAGTACTTC
. | 11 | TRBJ2-3 | TRBV20-1 | . | CSASQEDTQYF | TGCAGTGCTAGTCAAGAAGATACGCAGTATTTT
. | 13 | TRBJ1-2 | TRBV9 | TRBD1 | CASSVEGQGGYTF | TGTGCCAGCAGCGTAGAGGGACAGGGTGGCTACACCTTC
. | 12 | TRBJ1-1 | TRBV6-6 | TRBD1 | CASSFRGTEAFF | TGTGCCAGCAGTTTCAGGGGGACTGAAGCTTTCTTT
. | 15 | TRBJ1-2 | TRBV5-4 | TRBD1 | CASSLETGRNYGYTF | TGTGCCAGCAGCTTGGAGACAGGGAGAAACTATGGCTACACCTTC
. | 15 | TRBJ2-4 | TRBV6-6 | TRBD1 | CASSRGTGGKDIQYF | TGTGCCAGCAGTCGGGGGACAGGGGGAAAAGACATTCAGTACTTC
. | 15 | TRBJ1-3 | TRBV5-5 | TRBD1 | CASSSPGQGLNTIYF | TGTGCCAGCAGCTCGCCGGGACAGGGGTTGAATACCATATATTTT
. | 15 | TRBJ1-1 | TRBV7-9 | . | CASSLAGGTGTEAFF | TGTGCCAGCAGCTTAGCGGGAGGGACGGGGACTGAAGCTTTCTTT
. | 17 | TRBJ1-3 | TRBV7-2 | . | CASRKALSINSGNTIYF | TGTGCCAGCAGGAAAGCACTTTCTATTAACTCTGGAAACACCATATATTTT
. | 15 | TRBJ1-1 | TRBV19 | TRBD1 | CASSVKPRQGAEAFF | TGTGCCAGTAGTGTCAAACCGAGACAGGGGGCTGAAGCTTTCTTT
once | 13 | TRBJ2-2 | TRBV25-1 | . | CAVTRGNTGELFF | TGTGCCGTCACCAGGGGGAACACCGGGGAGCTGTTTTTT
. | 13 | TRBJ2-3 | TRBV10-3 | . | CATSGQITDTQYF | TGTGCCACCTCCGGACAGATCACAGATACGCAGTATTTT
. | 15 | TRBJ2-3 | TRBV15 | TRBD2 | CATSKERGSTDTQYF | TGTGCCACCAGCAAGGAGCGGGGATCCACAGATACGCAGTATTTT
few | 14 | TRBJ1-2 | TRBV28 | . | CASSLGAQTRGYTF | TGTGCCAGCAGCCTAGGGGCGCAAACTCGTGGCTACACCTTC
. | 15 | TRBJ1-5 | TRBV19 | . | CASSMANVGNQPQHF | TGTGCCAGTAGTATGGCCAACGTGGGCAATCAGCCCCAGCATTTT
. | 17 | TRBJ2-5 | TRBV5-8 | TRBD2 | CASSFPSGGTRQETQYF | TGTGCCAGCAGCTTCCCTAGCGGGGGGACCAGACAAGAGACCCAGTACTTC
. | 14 | TRBJ1-5 | TRBV6-1 | TRBD1 | CASSGPGQNQPQHF | TGTGCCAGCAGCGGCCCGGGACAGAATCAGCCCCAGCATTTT
once | 14 | TRBJ1-5 | TRBV7-3 | . | CASSFSTGNQPQHF | TGTGCCAGCAGCTTCTCGACGGGCAATCAGCCCCAGCATTTT
once | 14 | TRBJ1-1 | TRBV5-1 | . | CASSLAGRDTEAFF | TGCGCCAGCAGCTTGGCAGGGAGGGACACTGAAGCTTTCTTT
few | 15 | TRBJ2-5 | TRBV5-1 | . | CASSLDFLRAGQPDF | TGCGCCAGCAGCTTGGATTTTCTCCGGGCGGGGCAACCTGACTTC
. | 11 | TRBJ2-1 | TRBV20-1 | . | CSASAIHEQFF | TGCAGTGCTAGTGCGATCCATGAGCAGTTCTTC
. | 14 | TRBJ2-2 | TRBV19 | . | CASSKRDFTGELFF | TGTGCCAGTAGCAAACGGGATTTCACCGGGGAGCTGTTTTTT
. | 11 | TRBJ1-1 | TRBV30 | . | CAWTTPTPAFF | TGTGCCTGGACCACCCCCACGCCAGCTTTCTTT
. | 15 | TRBJ2-3 | TRBV11-3 | . | CASSLGGGRTDTQYF | TGTGCCAGCAGCTTAGGAGGGGGGCGCACAGATACGCAGTATTTT
. | 15 | TRBJ1-4 | TRBV5-6 | . | CASSLVGSTNEKLFF | TGTGCCAGCAGCTTGGTCGGGTCAACTAATGAAAAACTGTTTTTT
once | 12 | TRBJ2-7 | TRBV6-5 | . | CASRSSSDEQYF | TGTGCCAGCAGGTCCAGCTCGGACGAGCAGTACTTC
. | 13 | TRBJ2-1 | TRBV4-3 | . | CASSQDRLGEQFF | TGCGCCAGCAGCCAAGACCGGTTGGGCGAGCAGTTCTTC
. | 14 | TRBJ1-2 | TRBV11-2 | . | CASSSSLEGRGYTF | TGTGCCAGCAGCTCATCTCTAGAGGGTAGGGGCTACACCTTC
. | 15 | TRBJ1-6 | TRBV7-3 | . | CASSLTGGMGSPLHF | TGTGCCAGCAGCTTAACGGGGGGGATGGGATCACCCCTCCACTTT